These 6 T cell receptor beta chains share one sample of origin, sequenced in a study of CD8 T cells in ankylosing spondylitis. One entry per CDR3 protein, called by TCRdb with MiXCR from the 5' RACE reads. Here the sample spans about 130,000 distinct CDR3 sequences, roughly 15% being singletons. Sequencing was done on a sample of blood, either unsorted or a sorted T cell fraction (not recorded which). These receptors were collected from a female donor with ankylosing spondylitis or in good health (not recorded which).

To note about this clonotype: A much larger clone is a single base away; this may be a read error. V gene TRBV7-2 combines with J gene TRBJ2-5; D unclear. There are 13 residues in the CDR3. Germline CDR1 is SGHTA and CDR2 is FQGNSA. The CDR3 nucleotides read TGTGCCAGCAGCGCGCGCCACCAAGAGACCCATTACTTC. This gives the protein CASSARHQETHYF.

In this sample, this clonotype turned up many times. The J gene is TRBJ1-1, the V gene TRBV5-1; D perhaps matches TRBD1 (5 bases). Germline-derived CDR1 and CDR2 are SGHRS and YFSETQ. The CDR3 contains 15 residues. The V end was cut by 4 bases, the J end by 1 base, with 14 bases between. CDR3 loop: CASSRETVTNTEAFF. The CDR3 bases are TGCGCCAGCAGCCGGGAGACAGTGACGAACACTGAAGCTTTCTTT.

This clonotype was seen more than once but under ten times. The chain employs TRBV20-1 and TRBJ2-3; D not certain. Germline CDR1 reads DFQATT; CDR2 reads SNEGSKA (reference sequence). The germline V and J ends were trimmed by 2 bases and 4 bases, with 7 bases remaining between them. This CDR3 has 12 amino acids. The CDR3 is CSARPKPDTQYF. DNA for the CDR3: TGCAGTGCTAGACCGAAGCCAGATACGCAGTATTTT.

J is TRBJ2-1 and V is TRBV5-6, with D perhaps being TRBD1 or TRBD2 (5 bases each). Germline lookup yields CDR1 SGHDT and CDR2 YYEEEE. The CDR3 loop spans 12 amino acids. The germline V and J ends were trimmed by 2 bases and 15 bases, with 15 bases remaining between them. The DNA of the CDR3 is TGTGCCAGCAGCTTAGGCATCGGTGGGGGGTTCTTC. It translates to CASSLGIGGGFF.

This clonotype was seen a few times. CDR3 coding DNA: TGCAGTGCTAGAGATTGGAGCGGGAGCACCTCTAGCACAGATACGCAGTATTTT. Translated, it gives CSARDWSGSTSSTDTQYF. V usage is TRBV20-1 and J usage is TRBJ2-3, with 8 bases aligning to TRBD2. The V gene end was trimmed by 0 bases and the J gene end by 0 bases; junction bases not matched to a gene: 11. The CDR3 is 18 residues long. The germline CDR1 and CDR2 sequences are DFQATT and SNEGSKA (reference sequence).

This clonotype has a count of ten or more. The genes are TRBV2 and TRBJ2-7; D unclear. This CDR3 contains 12 residues. The V end was cut by 2 bases, the J end by 12 bases, with 14 bases between. Germline loops: CDR1 SNHLY, CDR2 FYNNEI. The CDR3 DNA follows: TGTGCCAGCAGTGAACGGTGGTTTGGTACGTACTTC. Its protein is CASSERWFGTYF.